This TCR beta chain comes out of a study of T cell repertoires in cytomegalovirus infection. The CDR3 is made up of 17 amino acids. The ends were cut back, 5 bases at V and 2 bases at J, with 18 bases in the middle. Germline CDR1 SGHVS, CDR2 FQNEAQ. This clonotype was counted a few times. The antigen remains undetermined. Using its own MiXCR run on the reads, TCRdb lists one record per CDR3 protein. In the table there are about 47,000 distinct CDR3 sequences, about 20% of which are singletons. The sequence was collected from a human donor in good health (CMV status not recorded). Some clones in this sample may be carry-over from other donors' samples. The chain is built from TRBV7-8 and TRBJ1-4; D remains ambiguous. Sequencing used CD8+ T cells from cultured PBMCs, obtained from culture after CMV antigen stimulation. CDR3 sequence: CASSQSRVTTTNEKLFF. For the CDR3, the DNA is TGTGCCAGCAGCCAATCGCGGGTAACGACGACTAATGAAAAACTGTTTTTT.